The TCR beta chain under discussion was sequenced for a study of blood T cell repertoires in COVID-19. About the study: From the United States, Italy and Spain came samples of acute and convalescent COVID-19. PBMCs, B-cell-depleted T cells, or T cells were the source of the cDNA or gDNA that made up the material.

Germline V gene data show CDR1 as LGHNA and CDR2 as YNFKEQ. The V gene lost 0 bases and the J gene lost 8 bases, with 7 bases spanning the gap. CDR3 length: 12 amino acids. The Seattle patients, enrolled during active infection, were followed longitudinally. As originally analysed: Researchers report that nucleated cell counts were estimated from reference gene primer amplification. Produced via immunoSEQ multiplex PCR; TCRdb's table is partial and in-frame only. V and J calls plus clone size are reproduced from that table; the DNA served to infer D and trimming. This table holds around 290,000 clones, 86% found once. This clone was seen a few times.

The genes are TRBV4-2 and TRBJ1-1; D remains unclear. This receptor was taken from a woman aged 70-85 years with COVID-19, enrolled during active disease. The sequenced material came from peripheral blood. The CDR3 sequence is CASSQDEGEAFF. The CDR3, as DNA: TGTGCCAGCAGCCAAGATGAGGGAGAAGCTTTCTTT.